Sequencing of this T cell receptor beta chain was carried out in a study of PD-1 blockade in classical Hodgkin lymphoma. Time point: cycle 4 day 1 (C4D1), after 6 weeks of nivolumab. The patients all showed relapse after autologous stem cell transplantation, while their brentuximab vedotin exposure varied. Study conclusions and caveats: For complete responders, baseline diversity was comparable to that of newly diagnosed patients. Why the repertoires differ is still unclear, perhaps disease activity or prior therapy. Relapsed/refractory patients reportedly had the lowest baseline TCR diversity, below newly diagnosed patients, who were below healthy donors.

This clone was recorded only once. As yet, its antigen is unknown. This CDR3 comprises 15 residues. Trimming took off 10 bases at V and 0 bases at J, with 13 bases between the two ends. Germline V gene lookup returns CDR1 ENHRY and CDR2 SYGVKD. Clones were sequenced by immunoSEQ multiplex PCR, and TCRdb holds only the in-frame ones, with some missing. Of about 64,000 clones listed, approximately 92% are singletons. This receptor was identified in a human donor with classical Hodgkin lymphoma. The genes are TRBV10-3 and TRBJ2-6; D assignment may be TRBD1 or TRBD2 (5 bases each). Source: peripheral blood mononuclear cells (PBMCs), taken before the fourth cycle of nivolumab. CDR3 DNA: TGTGCCACATCAGGGAGTGTCTCTGGGGCCAACGTCCTGACTTTC. Its translation is CATSGSVSGANVLTF.